This is a list of T cell receptor beta chains from one sample in a study of T cell responses to AZD1222 COVID-19 vaccine. Profiled with immunoSEQ multiplex PCR; TCRdb holds only in-frame clones, not every one. This sample has just over 90,000 clones, with around 87% found just once. This specimen was peripheral blood, taken 28 days after the second AZD1222 dose. The source of these receptors is an adult who received the AZD1222 COVID-19 vaccine. Both conserved end residues are part of each CDR3. Fields, in order: clone size, D gene, V gene, J gene, CDR3 DNA, CDR3 protein. D genes are given only for firm matches. The size field is filled for only some rows; it gives once, few, many or a size class.

clone size: .
D gene: .
V gene: TRBV6-5
J gene: TRBJ1-2
CDR3 DNA: TGTGCCAGCAGTTACGGGGCTGGTGGCTACACCTTC
CDR3 protein: CASSYGAGGYTF

clone size: .
D gene: TRBD2
V gene: TRBV11-2
J gene: TRBJ2-3
CDR3 DNA: TGTGCCAGCAGCTCAAAGGTGCGGGAGCTGGGTACAGATACGCAGTATTTT
CDR3 protein: CASSSKVRELGTDTQYF

clone size: .
D gene: TRBD1
V gene: TRBV30
J gene: TRBJ2-1
CDR3 DNA: TGTGCCTGGAGTGGGACAGGGGGACGTTACAATGAGCAGTTCTTC
CDR3 protein: CAWSGTGGRYNEQFF

clone size: .
D gene: TRBD1
V gene: TRBV5-1
J gene: TRBJ2-7
CDR3 DNA: TGCGCCAGCAGCTCCGGGACAGGGATCGAGCAGTACTTC
CDR3 protein: CASSSGTGIEQYF

clone size: once
D gene: TRBD2
V gene: TRBV4-2
J gene: TRBJ2-5
CDR3 DNA: TGTGCCAGCAGCCAAAGACTAGCGGGAGATTACGGCGGCGAGACCCAGTACTTC
CDR3 protein: CASSQRLAGDYGGETQYF

clone size: .
D gene: .
V gene: TRBV7-8
J gene: TRBJ2-1
CDR3 DNA: TGTGCCAGCAGCCGTTCTATAAGCTCCTACAATGAGCAGTTCTTC
CDR3 protein: CASSRSISSYNEQFF

clone size: .
D gene: .
V gene: TRBV5-5
J gene: TRBJ1-6
CDR3 DNA: TGTGCCAGCAGCGAACAGGGTTCACCCCTCCACTTT
CDR3 protein: CASSEQGSPLHF

clone size: .
D gene: .
V gene: TRBV6-2/TRBV6-3
J gene: TRBJ2-2
CDR3 DNA: TGTGCCAGCAGTGGCGAGGATCGGCACACCGGGGAGCTGTTTTTT
CDR3 protein: CASSGEDRHTGELFF

clone size: .
D gene: TRBD1
V gene: TRBV5-1
J gene: TRBJ1-1
CDR3 DNA: TGCGCCAGCAGCCTTTTTAGACAGGGAGGTGAAGCTTTCTTT
CDR3 protein: CASSLFRQGGEAFF

clone size: .
D gene: TRBD2
V gene: TRBV19
J gene: TRBJ2-5
CDR3 DNA: TGTGCCAGTAGTATAAGGACTAGCGGACAAGAGACCCAGTACTTC
CDR3 protein: CASSIRTSGQETQYF

clone size: .
D gene: .
V gene: TRBV9
J gene: TRBJ2-3
CDR3 DNA: TGTGCCAGCAGCAATTCAGATACGCAGTATTTT
CDR3 protein: CASSNSDTQYF

clone size: .
D gene: .
V gene: TRBV6-5
J gene: TRBJ1-5
CDR3 DNA: TGTGCCAGCAGTTACTCGTTCTTAAGCAATCAGCCCCAGCATTTT
CDR3 protein: CASSYSFLSNQPQHF

clone size: .
D gene: TRBD2
V gene: TRBV27
J gene: TRBJ2-1
CDR3 DNA: TGTGCCAGCATGACTAGCGGGGGACGAACCTACAATGAGCAGTTCTTC
CDR3 protein: CASMTSGGRTYNEQFF

clone size: few
D gene: .
V gene: TRBV6-5
J gene: TRBJ2-5
CDR3 DNA: TGTGCCAGCAGTTACATTGGGGGTACAGAGACCCAGTACTTC
CDR3 protein: CASSYIGGTETQYF

clone size: once
D gene: .
V gene: TRBV11-2
J gene: TRBJ2-1
CDR3 DNA: TGTGCCAGCAGAGTTGGAGGGAACAATGAGCAGTTCTTC
CDR3 protein: CASRVGGNNEQFF

clone size: once
D gene: .
V gene: TRBV6-8
J gene: TRBJ1-1
CDR3 DNA: TGTGCCAGCAGTTGCCACTCGGGGACGAACACTGAAGCTTTCTTT
CDR3 protein: CASSCHSGTNTEAFF

clone size: .
D gene: .
V gene: TRBV3-1/TRBV3-2
J gene: TRBJ2-2
CDR3 DNA: TGTGCCAGCAGCCCAAGGTGGAACACCGGGGAGCTGTTTTTT
CDR3 protein: CASSPRWNTGELFF

clone size: .
D gene: TRBD1
V gene: TRBV9
J gene: TRBJ2-5
CDR3 DNA: TGTGCCAGCAGCGTAGAGGGGGCGGCTGGCGGCCAAGAGACCCAGTACTTC
CDR3 protein: CASSVEGAAGGQETQYF

clone size: .
D gene: TRBD2
V gene: TRBV5-1
J gene: TRBJ2-3
CDR3 DNA: TGCGCCAGCAGCTTGGACACCCTCGCGGGAGGGATGGATACGCAGTATTTT
CDR3 protein: CASSLDTLAGGMDTQYF

clone size: .
D gene: .
V gene: TRBV30
J gene: TRBJ2-7
CDR3 DNA: TGTGCCTGGAGTGTGGGGGGGGCAACGAACTACGAGCAGTACTTC
CDR3 protein: CAWSVGGATNYEQYF

clone size: .
D gene: TRBD1
V gene: TRBV5-1
J gene: TRBJ2-7
CDR3 DNA: TGCGCCAGCAGCTTGCGGGCTATGGCGGGGGACAGGGGGCACGAGCAGTACTTC
CDR3 protein: CASSLRAMAGDRGHEQYF

clone size: .
D gene: TRBD1
V gene: TRBV6-5
J gene: TRBJ1-1
CDR3 DNA: TGTGCCAGCAGTTCTCTGGGGACAGTAGAAGCTTTCTTT
CDR3 protein: CASSSLGTVEAFF

clone size: .
D gene: .
V gene: TRBV18
J gene: TRBJ1-2
CDR3 DNA: TGTGCCAGCTCACGGGCAGGTGACTATGGCTACACCTTC
CDR3 protein: CASSRAGDYGYTF

clone size: .
D gene: .
V gene: TRBV5-6
J gene: TRBJ1-6
CDR3 DNA: TGTGCCAGCAGCCTTGAGTCAGGGCAGGAATTAGATTCACCCCTCCACTTT
CDR3 protein: CASSLESGQELDSPLHF

clone size: once
D gene: TRBD2
V gene: TRBV15
J gene: TRBJ2-1
CDR3 DNA: TGTGCCACCAGCAGAGGGTGGGTAGCGGGGGGCAATGAGCAGTTCTTC
CDR3 protein: CATSRGWVAGGNEQFF

clone size: .
D gene: TRBD1
V gene: TRBV7-2
J gene: TRBJ2-3
CDR3 DNA: TGTGCCAGCAGCCAGACAGGGAACACAGATACGCAGTATTTT
CDR3 protein: CASSQTGNTDTQYF

clone size: .
D gene: TRBD1
V gene: TRBV2
J gene: TRBJ1-2
CDR3 DNA: TGTGCCAGCAGGGAGACAGGGACAAGTACTGGCTACACCTTC
CDR3 protein: CASRETGTSTGYTF

clone size: .
D gene: .
V gene: TRBV29-1
J gene: TRBJ1-2
CDR3 DNA: TGCAGCGTTGGGTCGGGAAACTATGGCTACACCTTC
CDR3 protein: CSVGSGNYGYTF

clone size: .
D gene: .
V gene: TRBV19
J gene: TRBJ1-5
CDR3 DNA: TGTGCCAGTAGTACACTACTCAATCAGCCCCAGCATTTT
CDR3 protein: CASSTLLNQPQHF

clone size: .
D gene: .
V gene: TRBV29-1
J gene: TRBJ2-5
CDR3 DNA: TGCAGCGTTGATGTGCAAGAGACCCAGTACTTC
CDR3 protein: CSVDVQETQYF

clone size: .
D gene: .
V gene: TRBV27
J gene: TRBJ1-1
CDR3 DNA: TGTGCCAGCAGGTGGGGGGAGGGTACTGAAGCTTTCTTT
CDR3 protein: CASRWGEGTEAFF

clone size: .
D gene: .
V gene: TRBV2
J gene: TRBJ1-2
CDR3 DNA: TGTGCCAGCAGTGCGGGCAGGGATGGCTACACCTTC
CDR3 protein: CASSAGRDGYTF

clone size: .
D gene: .
V gene: TRBV19
J gene: TRBJ2-3
CDR3 DNA: TGTGCCAGTAGTCTCAGTCCGGATACGCAGTATTTT
CDR3 protein: CASSLSPDTQYF

clone size: .
D gene: TRBD2
V gene: TRBV4-3
J gene: TRBJ2-3
CDR3 DNA: TGCGCCAGCAGCCAAGATGGCGAAAGCGGGGCCACAGATACGCAGTATTTT
CDR3 protein: CASSQDGESGATDTQYF

clone size: .
D gene: TRBD1
V gene: TRBV6-2/TRBV6-3
J gene: TRBJ1-1
CDR3 DNA: TGTGCCAGCAGTTCACCGCACAGGGGCACTGAAGCTTTCTTT
CDR3 protein: CASSSPHRGTEAFF

clone size: .
D gene: TRBD1
V gene: TRBV6-2/TRBV6-3
J gene: TRBJ2-7
CDR3 DNA: TGTGCCAGCAGTGACACAGGGGATCCTCAGTACTTC
CDR3 protein: CASSDTGDPQYF

clone size: .
D gene: .
V gene: TRBV7-9
J gene: TRBJ2-2
CDR3 DNA: TGTGCCAGCAGCTTAGGCGGTGGAGGTACAGGCCGGACCGGGGAGCTGTTTTTT
CDR3 protein: CASSLGGGGTGRTGELFF

clone size: .
D gene: TRBD2
V gene: TRBV9
J gene: TRBJ2-1
CDR3 DNA: TGTGCCAGCAGCGCGACTAGCGGGAGGCCAAATGAGCAGTTCTTC
CDR3 protein: CASSATSGRPNEQFF

clone size: few
D gene: .
V gene: TRBV30
J gene: TRBJ1-1
CDR3 DNA: TGTGCCGGGGGGGCCAGGGAAGGAAGGAACACTGAAGCTTTCTTT
CDR3 protein: CAGGAREGRNTEAFF

clone size: .
D gene: .
V gene: TRBV6-5
J gene: TRBJ1-4
CDR3 DNA: TGTGCCAGCAGTTACTCGGGGGCGGCTAATGAAAAACTGTTTTTT
CDR3 protein: CASSYSGAANEKLFF

clone size: .
D gene: TRBD1
V gene: TRBV7-9
J gene: TRBJ2-2
CDR3 DNA: TGTGCCAGCAGCCGACAGGGGTTCCAGGCCGGGGAGCTGTTTTTT
CDR3 protein: CASSRQGFQAGELFF

clone size: .
D gene: .
V gene: TRBV29-1
J gene: TRBJ2-3
CDR3 DNA: TGCAGCGTTGGTCACAGGTCCACAGATACGCAGTATTTT
CDR3 protein: CSVGHRSTDTQYF

clone size: .
D gene: .
V gene: TRBV12-3/TRBV12-4
J gene: TRBJ1-1
CDR3 DNA: TGTGCCAGCAGTCGGGTCCTAAACACTGAAGCTTTCTTT
CDR3 protein: CASSRVLNTEAFF

clone size: .
D gene: TRBD2
V gene: TRBV5-1
J gene: TRBJ2-1
CDR3 DNA: TGCGCCAGCAGCTTTGGCGGGAGGGGGAATAATGAGCAGTTCTTC
CDR3 protein: CASSFGGRGNNEQFF

clone size: .
D gene: .
V gene: TRBV3-1/TRBV3-2
J gene: TRBJ1-4
CDR3 DNA: TGTGCCAGCAGCCAGAAGCGGACGTTCAATAATGAAAAACTGTTTTTT
CDR3 protein: CASSQKRTFNNEKLFF

clone size: .
D gene: .
V gene: TRBV5-4
J gene: TRBJ2-5
CDR3 DNA: TGTGCCAGCAGCATCTGGGACTGGGGGGAAGAGACCCAGTACTTC
CDR3 protein: CASSIWDWGEETQYF

clone size: once
D gene: .
V gene: TRBV7-9
J gene: TRBJ1-5
CDR3 DNA: TGTGCCAGCAGCTTAAGCCCACGGGGCGGCAATCAGCCCCAGCATTTT
CDR3 protein: CASSLSPRGGNQPQHF

clone size: .
D gene: .
V gene: TRBV7-6
J gene: TRBJ1-1
CDR3 DNA: TGTGCCAGCAGCTTAGCGGTGTCATACACTGAAGCTTTCTTT
CDR3 protein: CASSLAVSYTEAFF

clone size: .
D gene: .
V gene: TRBV30
J gene: TRBJ1-1
CDR3 DNA: TGTGCCTGGAGTGTCACCTTCCCCCGGCGGAGGGTTGAGCTGAACACTGAAGCTTTCTTT
CDR3 protein: CAWSVTFPRRRVELNTEAFF

clone size: medium-sized
D gene: .
V gene: TRBV6-2/TRBV6-3
J gene: TRBJ1-5
CDR3 DNA: TGTGCCAGCAGTTACCGCTTCGAGCTTTGGGTACCCGGGAGCAATCAGCCCCAGCATTTT
CDR3 protein: CASSYRFELWVPGSNQPQHF

clone size: .
D gene: TRBD1
V gene: TRBV25-1
J gene: TRBJ1-2
CDR3 DNA: TGTGCCAGCAGTGACCAGGGACAGTTCCTCTATGGCTACACCTTC
CDR3 protein: CASSDQGQFLYGYTF

clone size: medium-sized
D gene: TRBD1
V gene: TRBV6-5
J gene: TRBJ2-1
CDR3 DNA: TGTGCCAGCAGTACCGGGACAGGGTCGGCCAATGAGCAGTTCTTC
CDR3 protein: CASSTGTGSANEQFF

clone size: .
D gene: .
V gene: TRBV12-3/TRBV12-4
J gene: TRBJ1-4
CDR3 DNA: TGTGCCAGCAGTTTTGAGGGGGGAGAAAAACTGTTTTTT
CDR3 protein: CASSFEGGEKLFF

clone size: .
D gene: TRBD1
V gene: TRBV7-9
J gene: TRBJ2-4
CDR3 DNA: TGTGCCAGCAGCACCTACCGGGACAGGGCAAACATTCAGTACTTC
CDR3 protein: CASSTYRDRANIQYF

clone size: .
D gene: .
V gene: TRBV20-1
J gene: TRBJ1-1
CDR3 DNA: TGCAGTGCTAGTGAGCAGCTGAACACTGAAGCTTTCTTT
CDR3 protein: CSASEQLNTEAFF

clone size: .
D gene: TRBD1
V gene: TRBV4-1
J gene: TRBJ2-3
CDR3 DNA: TGCGCCAGCAGCCAAGGCGACAGGGGTACAGATACGCAGTATTTT
CDR3 protein: CASSQGDRGTDTQYF

clone size: .
D gene: .
V gene: TRBV5-6
J gene: TRBJ1-2
CDR3 DNA: TGTGCCAGCAGTCGGACAGATTTAGAGAGCTACACCTTC
CDR3 protein: CASSRTDLESYTF

clone size: .
D gene: .
V gene: TRBV10-2
J gene: TRBJ2-7
CDR3 DNA: TGCGCCAGCAGTGAGCCCGGGACAGAGCAGTACTTC
CDR3 protein: CASSEPGTEQYF

clone size: once
D gene: .
V gene: TRBV6-5
J gene: TRBJ1-6
CDR3 DNA: TGTGCCAGCAGTTACGGGGGGGCCAATAATTCACCCCTCCACTTT
CDR3 protein: CASSYGGANNSPLHF